The 2 T cell receptor beta chains below were found in one sample sequenced in a study of CD8 T cell repertoires and HIV-1 epitope variants. Clones were sequenced by immunoSEQ multiplex PCR, and TCRdb holds only the in-frame ones, with some missing. The table includes a few thousand clones, 70% to 85% detected once. These receptors lack a known antigen. Sequenced input: cultured CD8+ T cells derived from PBMCs. The receptors come from a male donor with HIV.

The chain employs TRBV5-1 and TRBJ1-2; 9 bases agree with TRBD1. The junction had 8 bases not matched to a gene; V was cut back by 4 bases and J by 4 bases. The CDR3 sequence is 15 residues long. Looked up from germline, CDR1 is SGHRS and CDR2 is YFSETQ. CDR3 coding DNA: TGCGCCAGCAGCCCGGTCGTACAGGGGGCCTATGGCTACACCTTC. Protein sequence: CASSPVVQGAYGYTF.

The gene calls are TRBV5-4 and TRBJ2-7; TRBD1 might be the D (5 bases). Deletions cut 4 bases from V and 2 bases from J, with 13 bases between. Germline lookup yields CDR1 SGHNT and CDR2 YYREEE (reference sequence). This CDR3 is built from 14 residues. The CDR3 sequence is CASSDSTVTYEQYF. The CDR3 nucleotides are TGTGCCAGCAGCGACTCGACAGTTACCTACGAGCAGTACTTC.